Presented here are 21 T cell receptor beta chains from one specimen sequenced in a study of cytomegalovirus exposure and HLA in healthy donors. PCR involved 60 Vbeta and 13 Jbeta primers. The protocol was immunoSEQ multiplex PCR, while the TCRdb copy is restricted to in-frame clones and leaves out a portion. The sample includes 62,000 or so clones, roughly 86% seen only once; the top ten take around 1.5%. The sample taken for sequencing was PBMCs. The receptors derive from a man aged 18 to 30 in good health and CMV-seronegative.

The chain links TRBV2 to TRBJ2-2, with D maybe TRBD1 (6 bases). In germline, CDR1 is SNHLY, CDR2 FYNNEI. This CDR3 comprises 13 residues. Deletions cut 6 bases from V and 4 bases from J, with 9 bases between. DNA of the CDR3: TGTGCCAGCAGGGGGGCGCTCACCGGGGAGCTGTTTTTT. Its protein is CASRGALTGELFF. Looking up the rest from reference TRBV2 and TRBJ2-2 gives the full variable domain: EPEVTQTPSHQVTQMGQEVILRCVPISNHLYFYWYRQILGQKVEFLVSFYNNEISEKSEIFDDQFSVERPDGSNFTLKIRSTKLEDSAMYFCASRGALTGELFFGEGSRLTVL.

This clone was recorded only once. The chain is built from TRBV5-5 and TRBJ2-7; D unresolved. The CDR3 consists of 11 residues. Germline V gene sequence: CDR1 SGHKS, CDR2 YYEKEE (reference sequence). V gave up 0 bases and J gave up 6 bases, with 4 bases separating them. CDR3 coding DNA: TGTGCCAGCAGCTTGGTAGCCGAGCAGTACTTC. Translating it yields CASSLVAEQYF.

J is TRBJ2-3 and V is TRBV9; possibly TRBD1 for D (6 bases). Per the germline V gene, CDR1 is SGDLS and CDR2 is YYNGEE. V lost 0 bases and J lost 0, with 8 bases in between. The CDR3 runs 15 residues. The CDR3 sequence is CASSVEGQSTDTQYF. In DNA form, the CDR3 reads TGTGCCAGCAGCGTAGAAGGACAGAGCACAGATACGCAGTATTTT.

This clone was picked up one time. The rearrangement uses TRBV11-3 and TRBJ2-3, with 14 bases identical to TRBD2. CDR1 and CDR2 (germline): SGHNT, YENEEA. J lost 9 bases, V lost 3 bases, and 14 bases had no gene match. This CDR3 is 18 amino acids long. CDR3 in DNA: TGTGCCAGCAGCTTTTTTGGGGTAGGGGGACTAGCGGGGGTAACGCAGTATTTT. The encoded protein is CASSFFGVGGLAGVTQYF.

The rearrangement links TRBV28 to TRBJ1-5; no reliable D call. Germline V gene sequence: CDR1 MDHEN, CDR2 SYDVKM. V lost 2 bases and J 0 bases, leaving 8 bases between the germline ends. This CDR3 comprises 15 residues. The CDR3 protein is CASSLVLYSNQPQHF. The CDR3 nucleotides read TGTGCCAGCAGTTTAGTACTCTATAGCAATCAGCCCCAGCATTTT.

This sequence joins TRBV9 and TRBJ2-3, with D perhaps matching TRBD2 (6 bases). Trimming shortened V by 0 bases and J by 6 bases, and 11 bases separated the two germline ends. CDR3 length equals 14 residues. Germline V CDR1 and CDR2: SGDLS, YYNGEE. DNA of the CDR3: TGTGCCAGCAGCGTAGCGGGGGTCTCCGATACGCAGTATTTT. As protein: CASSVAGVSDTQYF.

CDR3 nucleotide sequence: TGCGCCAGCAGCCTGGACACCGGGGGGTACACTGAAGCTTTCTTT. This codes for CASSLDTGGYTEAFF. The chain is built from TRBV5-1 and TRBJ1-1; TRBD1 might be the D (5 bases). The CDR3 is made up of 15 amino acids. V was trimmed by 4 bases and J by 3 bases, leaving 16 bases between them. Germline CDR1 is SGHRS and CDR2 is YFSETQ. The entire variable domain, with the rest obtained from reference TRBV5-1 and TRBJ1-1, is as follows: KAGVTQTPRYLIKTRGQQVTLSCSPISGHRSVSWYQQTPGQGLQFLFEYFSETQRNKGNFPGRFSGRQFSNSRSEMNVSTLELGDSALYLCASSLDTGGYTEAFFGQGTRLTVV.

The chain uses TRBV4-1 and TRBJ2-7, with D tentatively TRBD1 (6 bases). V lost 0 bases to trimming and J lost 4 bases, with 28 bases between them. Germline-derived CDR1 and CDR2 are MGHRA and YSYEKL. The CDR3 sequence is 20 residues long. The CDR3: CASSQDSVTGSAYGLYEQYF. In DNA, the CDR3 is TGCGCCAGCAGCCAAGATTCAGTGACAGGCTCAGCTTATGGCCTTTACGAGCAGTACTTC.

This chain uses TRBV28 with TRBJ1-4; possible D gene TRBD1, 5 bases. Germline V gene sequence: CDR1 MDHEN, CDR2 SYDVKM. CDR3 length equals 20 residues. V lost 8 bases and J 1 base, leaving 29 bases between the germline ends. CDR3 bases: TGTGCCAGCCGGTCCTATAATTGGGGCGCGGGGGGGGAAACTAATGAAAAACTGTTTTTT. This codes for CASRSYNWGAGGETNEKLFF.

The chain couples TRBV11-2 to TRBJ2-3, with D tentatively TRBD2 (7 bases). Trimming took 7 bases from V and 4 from J, leaving 15 bases between them. Germline V gene data show CDR1 as SGHAT and CDR2 as FQNNGV. The CDR3 totals 14 residues. This chain's CDR3 is CASNQGGGSDTQYF. In nucleotides, the CDR3 is TGTGCCAGCAACCAAGGGGGGGGATCAGATACGCAGTATTTT.

This clone has a handful of counts. The rearrangement links TRBV2 to TRBJ1-4; D gene ambiguous. The germline gives CDR1 SNHLY, CDR2 FYNNEI. V lost 6 bases, J lost 8 bases, and 16 bases lay in between. The CDR3 is 14 amino acids. CDR3 amino acids: CASSSQSNWEKLFF. For the CDR3, the DNA is TGTGCCAGCAGCTCACAGTCCAATTGGGAAAAACTGTTTTTT.

The rearrangement joins TRBV4-1 to TRBJ2-3; D gene uncertain. Trimming pared 1 base from V and 4 bases from J, leaving 6 bases between. The germline gives CDR1 MGHRA, CDR2 YSYEKL. This CDR3 region has 13 residues. The CDR3 reads CASSQVRADTQYF. DNA for the CDR3: TGCGCCAGCAGCCAAGTTCGCGCAGATACGCAGTATTTT.

The CDR3 DNA is TGCGCCAGCAGTTCTTACGAGGAGACCCAGTACTTC. It yields the protein CASSSYEETQYF. This chain uses TRBV10-2 with TRBJ2-5; D ambiguous. V lost 5 bases and J 5 bases, leaving 9 bases between the germline ends. CDR1 is WSHSY, CDR2 SAAADI, per germline. The CDR3 has 12 residues.

The chain uses TRBV21-1 and TRBJ2-6; the table's TRBD2 call for D was not verified on the DNA. TRBV21-1 is reported as a pseudogene. CDR3 length: 14 residues. The chain's CDR3 is CASRDWTGANVLTF. The CDR3 DNA sequence: TGTGCCAGCAGGGATTGGACGGGAGCCAACGTCCTGACTTTC.

In its sample, this clone was seen once. This sequence joins TRBV10-2 and TRBJ1-2; 10 bases map to TRBD1. The ends lost 7 bases at V and 3 bases at J; junction bases unmatched: 8. Germline V lookup: CDR1 WSHSY, CDR2 SAAADI. The length of the CDR3 is 15 residues. The CDR3 DNA reads TGCGCCAGCATTGGACCGGGACAGGGGCACTATGGCTACACCTTC. This encodes CASIGPGQGHYGYTF.

The chain couples TRBV29-1 to TRBJ2-4; weak D call: TRBD1 (6 bases). The V end lost 3 bases, the J end lost 0 bases, and 12 bases lay between the germline ends. This CDR3 is built from 15 residues. The V gene's germline CDR1 is SQVTM and CDR2 ANQGSEA. The CDR3 nucleotides read TGCAGCGTTGACCACAGGGATCTAGCCAAAAACATTCAGTACTTC. It encodes CSVDHRDLAKNIQYF. Full variable domain (rest looked up from reference TRBV29-1 and TRBJ2-4): SAVISQKPSRDICQRGTSLTIQCQVDSQVTMMFWYRQQPGQSLTLIATANQGSEATYESGFVIDKFPISRPNLTFSTLTVSNMSPEDSSIYLCSVDHRDLAKNIQYFGAGTRLSVL.

V is TRBV5-6 and J is TRBJ2-4; D is ambiguous. CDR3 size: 14 residues. Germline CDR1 reads SGHDT; CDR2 reads YYEEEE. Trimming took 0 bases from V and 0 from J, leaving 4 bases between them. Here the CDR3 reads CASSLDLAKNIQYF. The DNA for the CDR3 is TGTGCCAGCAGCTTGGATCTAGCCAAAAACATTCAGTACTTC.

The chain carries TRBV9 and TRBJ2-7, with 7 nucleotides matching TRBD1. The CDR3 loop spans 15 amino acids. The J segment lost 2 bases and the V segment lost 0 bases, leaving 5 bases of the junction unmatched. Germline loops: CDR1 SGDLS, CDR2 YYNGEE. The CDR3 sequence: CASSVGTGVTYEQYF. The CDR3 DNA reads as TGTGCCAGCAGCGTAGGTACAGGGGTAACCTACGAGCAGTACTTC.

V gene TRBV4-1 combines with J gene TRBJ2-1, with 11 positions matching TRBD1. Trimming cost V 3 bases and J 8 bases; bases outside gene matches: 9. Germline V gives CDR1 MGHRA, CDR2 YSYEKL. The CDR3 contains 16 residues. CDR3 nucleotides: TGCGCCAGCAGCCATCTATCGGGACAGGGGGAGCATGAGCAGTTCTTC. Translating it yields CASSHLSGQGEHEQFF.

This chain links TRBV6-1 with TRBJ1-1; the D is unclear. Germline CDR1 MNHNS, CDR2 SASEGT. CDR3 size: 14 residues. The germline V and J ends were trimmed by 1 base and 1 base, with 7 bases remaining between them. The CDR3 DNA reads TGTGCCAGCAGTGAAGGGGCCGAGAACACTGAAGCTTTCTTT. Its protein is CASSEGAENTEAFF.

The table lists this clone with a count of one. The chain is built from TRBV4-1 and TRBJ2-7, with 9 bases lining up with TRBD1. CDR1 is MGHRA and CDR2 is YSYEKL in the germline V gene. This CDR3 region has 17 residues. V lost 4 bases, J lost 0 bases, and 10 bases stayed unmatched. In DNA, the CDR3 is TGCGCCAGCAGCCTAACAGTGGGGACAGGGACCTCCTACGAGCAGTACTTC. Translation gives CASSLTVGTGTSYEQYF.